The TCR beta chain under discussion was sequenced for a study of response to subunit inactivated influenza vaccine. This clonotype was seen only a few times. TCRdb re-derived calls from the RT-PCR reads in MiXCR, one entry per CDR3 protein. The table includes hundreds of thousands of distinct CDR3 sequences, 15% to 20% detected once. CDR3 size: 14 residues. Germline V gene sequence: CDR1 SGHRS, CDR2 YFSETQ. V was shortened by 0 bases and J by 3 bases, with 9 bases between the two germline ends. This sequence joins TRBV5-1 and TRBJ1-1, with no clear D. The material was PBMCs from blood, obtained 4 to 6 days after vaccination. The TCR originated in a man aged 45 to 65 who received an inactivated influenza vaccine. The CDR3 loop reads CASSLAGPDTEAFF. As DNA, the CDR3 is TGCGCCAGCAGCTTGGCAGGACCTGACACTGAAGCTTTCTTT.